What follows are 27 T cell receptor beta chains derived from one specimen sequenced in a study of shared clonotypes between healthy human individuals (dated by TCRdb to about 2020). Library construction relied on the immunoSEQ multiplex PCR assay. The clones in this table, taken by TCRdb from immuneACCESS, are in-frame only. Not every clone is retained; where verified, under half of the shortfall comes from an unresolved V gene, and the cause of the rest is unknown. The sample table shows about 1 million clones, and around 74% are seen once. Together, the top ten hold 1.4% of the sample. Sequenced: memory CD4+ T cells sorted from blood. This sample's cell subset or site label indicates: CD45RA-negative fraction. These receptors all stem from a young man in good health.

J is TRBJ2-5 and V is TRBV14, with TRBD1 matching over 9 bases. Trimming took 5 bases from V and 5 from J; bases not matched to a gene: 12. In germline, CDR1 is SGHDN, CDR2 FVKESK. This CDR3 comprises 16 residues. The CDR3: CASSRAGTGIRETQYF. In DNA form, the CDR3 reads TGTGCCAGCAGCAGAGCCGGGACAGGGATCAGGGAGACCCAGTACTTC.

The rearrangement links TRBV5-6 to TRBJ1-1; TRBD1 is a possible D gene (5 bases). The CDR3 has 16 amino acids. V lost 4 bases and J 0 bases, leaving 16 bases between the germline ends. Per the germline V gene, CDR1 is SGHDT and CDR2 is YYEEEE. CDR3 sequence reads: CASSPMLAGLNTEAFF. DNA of the CDR3: TGTGCCAGCAGCCCTATGTTGGCAGGGCTGAACACTGAAGCTTTCTTT.

A single count supports this clone. The chain recombines TRBV7-9 with TRBJ1-1, with TRBD1 identical over 9 bases. J lost 11 bases, V lost 5 bases, and 9 bases had no gene match. CDR3 length equals 13 residues. Germline CDR1 and CDR2: SEHNR and FQNEAQ (reference sequence). CDR3 in DNA: TGTGCCAGCAGCAGGGGACAGGGAACGGATGCTTTCTTT. Its translation is CASSRGQGTDAFF.

The rearrangement links TRBV5-5 to TRBJ2-1, with D possibly being TRBD1 (5 bases). Germline V gene data show CDR1 as SGHKS and CDR2 as YYEKEE (reference sequence). The CDR3 has 15 residues. Trimming cost V 3 bases and J 1 base, with 11 bases left between them. The CDR3 spells CASSSWGASYNEQFF. The CDR3 DNA sequence: TGTGCCAGCAGCTCGTGGGGCGCATCCTACAATGAGCAGTTCTTC.

V gene TRBV5-1 combines with J gene TRBJ2-3; D is perhaps TRBD2 (6 bases). Deletions cut 4 bases from V and 0 bases from J, with 15 bases between. CDR1 SGHRS and CDR2 YFSETQ come from the germline V gene. The CDR3 spans 16 residues. This CDR3 is CASSGDGGPSTDTQYF. CDR3 nucleotide sequence: TGCGCCAGCAGCGGGGATGGAGGGCCAAGCACAGATACGCAGTATTTT.

A remark on this clone: Germline and junction disagree at one end, which may indicate a read error. This sequence joins TRBV5-3 and TRBJ1-5; a possible D gene is TRBD1 (6 bases). TRBV5-3 counts as an open reading frame of uncertain function. The CDR3 has 18 amino acids. The CDR3 loop is CARTGARGDNLGNQPQHF. The CDR3 nucleotides are TGTGCGAGAACAGGTGCCAGGGGCGACAATCTCGGCAATCAGCCCCAGCATTTT.

A few counts support this clone. The V gene is TRBV7-9, the J gene TRBJ1-3; 8 bases agree with TRBD1. The V gene end was trimmed by 6 bases and the J gene end by 4 bases; junction bases not matched to a gene: 2. Germline values: CDR1 SEHNR, CDR2 FQNEAQ (reference sequence). This CDR3 has 13 residues. The CDR3 loop reads CASRDRAGNTIYF. DNA of the CDR3: TGTGCCAGCAGGGACAGGGCAGGAAACACCATATATTTT.

The rearrangement links TRBV2 to TRBJ2-7, with D unresolved. The V gene's germline CDR1 is SNHLY and CDR2 FYNNEI. V was clipped by 6 bases and J by 7 bases, with 10 bases between them. There are 11 residues in the CDR3. For the CDR3, the DNA is TGTGCCAGCAGAGCCACCCAGGAGCAGTACTTC. It yields the protein CASRATQEQYF. Together with reference TRBV2 and TRBJ2-7, the CDR3 gives the full variable domain: EPEVTQTPSHQVTQMGQEVILRCVPISNHLYFYWYRQILGQKVEFLVSFYNNEISEKSEIFDDQFSVERPDGSNFTLKIRSTKLEDSAMYFCASRATQEQYFGPGTRLTVT.

The chain is built from TRBV7-8 and TRBJ2-3; D uncertain. Trimming took off 0 bases at V and 4 bases at J, with 5 bases between the two ends. Germline-derived CDR1 and CDR2 are SGHVS and FQNEAQ. The CDR3 length is 13 residues. CDR3 sequence: CASSLALADTQYF. CDR3 DNA sequence: TGTGCCAGCAGCTTAGCTCTGGCAGATACGCAGTATTTT.

This clone was seen a few times. The rearrangement links TRBV29-1 to TRBJ2-7; either TRBD1 or TRBD2 may fit D (7 bases each). Trimming shortened V by 6 bases and J by 3 bases, and 18 bases separated the two germline ends. This CDR3 comprises 14 residues. CDR1 and CDR2 from the germline V gene are SQVTM and ANQGSEA. In nucleotides, the CDR3 is TGCAGCGTGAACAGGGGCGGGAGCGACTACGAGCAGTACTTC. Encoded protein: CSVNRGGSDYEQYF.

V is TRBV6-4 and J is TRBJ2-7, with 8 bases fitting TRBD1. Germline CDR1 MRHNA, CDR2 SNTAGT. This CDR3 spans 15 amino acids. The V gene end was trimmed by 6 bases and the J gene end by 3 bases; junction bases not matched to a gene: 10. DNA for the CDR3: TGTGCCAGCAGAAACACAGGGGGGATAAACTACGAGCAGTACTTC. Its translation is CASRNTGGINYEQYF.

About this clone itself: Different DNA sequences within this sample yield the same CDR3. J is TRBJ1-5 and V is TRBV10-3; 9 positions agree with TRBD1. V shed 4 bases, J shed 4 bases, and the junction held 2 bases outside the gene matches. This CDR3 comprises 14 residues. Germline CDR1 reads ENHRY; CDR2 reads SYGVKD. This CDR3 is CAISGGQGNQPQHF. CDR3 in DNA: TGTGCCATCAGTGGAGGACAGGGGAATCAGCCCCAGCATTTT.

The gene calls are TRBV7-2 and TRBJ1-6; 8 bases agree with TRBD1. Germline CDR1 is SGHTA and CDR2 is FQGNSA. J gave up 10 bases and V 4 bases, and 9 bases lay outside the gene matches. The CDR3 contains 15 residues. The CDR3 sequence: CASSWSQGAFSPLHF. CDR3 DNA sequence: TGTGCCAGCAGCTGGTCTCAGGGGGCATTCTCACCCCTCCACTTT.

This sequence joins TRBV5-1 and TRBJ2-1; 14 positions match TRBD2. The CDR3 loop spans 16 amino acids. The V segment lost 4 bases and the J segment 9 bases; nucleotides outside the gene matches: 9. CDR1 and CDR2 from the germline V gene are SGHRS and YFSETQ. In DNA, the CDR3 is TGCGCCAGCAGCGTCCGGACTAGCGGGAGGCTCGGTGAGCAGTTCTTC. Its protein is CASSVRTSGRLGEQFF.

This clone showed up many times. CDR3 sequence (DNA): TGTGCCAGCATGCCGGGCCCCCTGAGGGAGACCCAGTACTTC. Translating it yields CASMPGPLRETQYF. This chain links TRBV7-2 with TRBJ2-5; D unresolved. The CDR3 is 14 amino acids. CDR1 is SGHTA and CDR2 is FQGNSA in the germline V gene. V dropped 7 bases and J dropped 5 bases, with 17 bases sitting between them.

The rearrangement joins TRBV5-4 to TRBJ2-1, with TRBD1 identical over 9 bases. Trimming cost V 4 bases and J 7 bases; bases outside gene matches: 15. This CDR3 spans 17 amino acids. CDR1 and CDR2 from the germline V gene are SGHNT and YYREEE (reference sequence). CDR3 sequence: CASSRRGTGKELNEQFF. In nucleotides, the CDR3 is TGTGCCAGCAGCCGCCGCGGGACAGGGAAAGAGCTGAATGAGCAGTTCTTC.

This clone was observed many times. The V gene is TRBV7-2, the J gene TRBJ1-2; D might be TRBD1 (5 bases). Germline loops: CDR1 SGHTA, CDR2 FQGNSA. The CDR3 is made up of 15 amino acids. Trimming took 8 bases from V and 7 from J, leaving 23 bases between them. The CDR3 DNA follows: TGTGCCAGCCTCAAGGAGAGGGGCGGCCCTATTGGCTACACCTTC. It translates to CASLKERGGPIGYTF.

V is TRBV6-1 and J is TRBJ2-1; D is ambiguous. Germline V gene data show CDR1 as MNHNS and CDR2 as SASEGT. Trimming pared 0 bases from V and 10 bases from J, leaving 13 bases between. CDR3 length: 14 amino acids. The CDR3 DNA sequence: TGTGCCAGCAGTGAAGCCGGAGAGTCCCGAGAGCAGTTCTTC. Residues: CASSEAGESREQFF.

The chain couples TRBV18 to TRBJ2-5, with D hard to call. CDR3 length: 14 amino acids. V dropped 0 bases and J dropped 5 bases, with 10 bases sitting between them. Germline loops: CDR1 KGHSH, CDR2 LQKENI. CDR3 loop: CASSPPNLRETQYF. The CDR3 nucleotides read TGTGCCAGCTCACCACCCAACCTACGGGAGACCCAGTACTTC.

The chain uses TRBV7-2 and TRBJ2-7; tentatively, D is TRBD1 (5 bases). Looked up from germline, CDR1 is SGHTA and CDR2 is FQGNSA. V lost 5 bases and J 2 bases, leaving 16 bases between the germline ends. The CDR3 extends over 15 amino acids. The CDR3 DNA reads TGTGCCAGCAGCCAAGGACAAGGACCTGCCTACGAGCAGTACTTC. Translated: CASSQGQGPAYEQYF. Complete variable domain (other parts from reference TRBV7-2 and TRBJ2-7): GAGVSQSPSNKVTEKGKDVELRCDPISGHTALYWYRQSLGQGLEFLIYFQGNSAPDKSGLPSDRFSAERTGGSVSTLTIQRTQQEDSAVYLCASSQGQGPAYEQYFGPGTRLTVT.

The J gene is TRBJ2-5, the V gene TRBV5-1; a weak D match, TRBD1 (5 bases). The length of the CDR3 is 14 residues. Germline values: CDR1 SGHRS, CDR2 YFSETQ. Trimming removed 4 bases from V and 7 bases from J, with 17 bases in between. DNA of the CDR3: TGCGCCAGCAGCGTAACGACAGATGGTGGGACCCAGTACTTC. It specifies CASSVTTDGGTQYF.

This clone was detected only a few times. The gene calls are TRBV5-6 and TRBJ2-7, with D maybe TRBD1 (6 bases). This CDR3 has 14 residues. The germline CDR1 and CDR2 sequences are SGHDT and YYEEEE. V lost 3 bases to trimming and J lost 4 bases, with 14 bases between them. CDR3 loop: CASSSPQGWYEQYF. CDR3 DNA: TGTGCCAGCAGCTCACCCCAGGGGTGGTACGAGCAGTACTTC.

The chain links TRBV30 to TRBJ2-3; 8 bases match TRBD1. Germline V gene lookup returns CDR1 GTSNPN and CDR2 SVGIG (reference sequence). This CDR3 is built from 15 residues. Trimming removed 2 bases from V and 6 bases from J; junction bases left unmatched: 10. Written as DNA, the CDR3 is TGTGCCTGGAGTATATCAGGGGGCAGGGGTGATACGCAGTATTTT. This codes for CAWSISGGRGDTQYF. The full variable domain, rest sourced from reference TRBV30 and TRBJ2-3, is SQTIHQWPATLVQPVGSPLSLECTVEGTSNPNLYWYRQAAGRGLQLLFYSVGIGQISSEVPQNLSASRPQDRQFILSSKKLLLSDSGFYLCAWSISGGRGDTQYFGPGTRLTVL.

The chain is built from TRBV4-3 and TRBJ2-3, with TRBD2 matching 9 bases. After removal of 3 bases from V and 3 bases from J, the junction contained 4 bases not matched to a gene. Germline V lookup: CDR1 LGHNA, CDR2 YSLEER. The CDR3 extends over 15 amino acids. The CDR3 sequence is CASSHSGSSTDTQYF. CDR3 nucleotides: TGCGCCAGCAGCCATAGCGGGAGCTCGACAGATACGCAGTATTTT.

The chain is built from TRBV19 and TRBJ2-2; possible D gene TRBD2, 5 bases. In germline, CDR1 is LNHDA, CDR2 SQIVND (reference sequence). The CDR3 contains 14 residues. V was shortened by 5 bases and J by 11 bases, with 18 bases between the two germline ends. This chain's CDR3 is CASSPGWVGGELFF. CDR3 coding DNA: TGTGCCAGTAGTCCTGGTTGGGTCGGAGGCGAGCTGTTTTTT.

The chain links TRBV5-1 to TRBJ2-7; TRBD1 matches 8 bases. V gave up 0 bases and J gave up 1 base; unmatched junction bases: 12. Germline loops: CDR1 SGHRS, CDR2 YFSETQ. The CDR3 length is 18 residues. The CDR3 is CASSLEGQGAASSYEQYF. In DNA form, the CDR3 reads TGCGCCAGCAGCTTGGAAGGGCAGGGGGCGGCAAGTTCCTACGAGCAGTACTTC.

This clone was detected ten times or more. This chain uses TRBV4-3 with TRBJ1-5, with D unresolved. CDR1 is LGHNA, CDR2 YSLEER, per germline. The V end was cut by 1 base, the J end by 6 bases, with 13 bases between. CDR3 size: 15 residues. In DNA, the CDR3 is TGCGCCAGCAGCCAAGTGGCGGGTGCGATTCAGCCCCAGCATTTT. Amino acid sequence: CASSQVAGAIQPQHF.